The 20 T cell receptor beta chains below come from one sample, sequenced in a study of T cell responses to AZD1222 COVID-19 vaccine. Here immunoSEQ multiplex PCR was the method, and the copy in TCRdb shows in-frame clones only, minus some. The sample contains about 84,000 clones, 80% to 90% of which appear only once. Specimen: peripheral blood, collected 28 days after the second AZD1222 dose. Receptors originate from an adult who received the AZD1222 COVID-19 vaccine.

The chain couples TRBV4-1 to TRBJ1-4; D call uncertain. Trimming removed 0 bases from V and 0 bases from J, with 17 bases in between. CDR3 length equals 19 residues. The germline CDR1 and CDR2 sequences are MGHRA and YSYEKL. The CDR3 bases are TGCGCCAGCAGCCAAGATCCAACAGCAAAGACTGCAACTAATGAAAAACTGTTTTTT. As protein: CASSQDPTAKTATNEKLFF.

V gene TRBV2 combines with J gene TRBJ2-1; the D gene is possibly TRBD2 (6 bases). Trimming took off 9 bases at V and 6 bases at J, with 12 bases between the two ends. The V gene's germline CDR1 is SNHLY and CDR2 FYNNEI. The length of the CDR3 is 12 residues. The DNA of the CDR3 is TGTGCCAGAGGGGCGGGACTCAATGAGCAGTTCTTC. It yields the protein CARGAGLNEQFF.

The chain uses TRBV6-1 and TRBJ2-1; tentatively, D is TRBD1 (5 bases). The CDR3 is 13 amino acids. The ends were cut back, 2 bases at V and 14 bases at J, with 16 bases in the middle. Looked up from germline, CDR1 is MNHNS and CDR2 is SASEGT. CDR3 nucleotide sequence: TGTGCCAGCAGTGAAAGTAGCAGGGTTCGTGAGTTCTTC. Translation: CASSESSRVREFF.

The V and J genes are TRBV12-3 or TRBV12-4 and TRBJ2-1; D is ambiguous. The CDR3 covers 13 residues. The ends were cut back, 2 bases at V and 2 bases at J, with 4 bases in the middle. The CDR3 spells CASSLRAYNEQFF. CDR3 in DNA: TGTGCCAGCAGTTTACGGGCCTACAATGAGCAGTTCTTC.

This clone appeared a few times. The V and J genes are TRBV11-3 and TRBJ2-7, with TRBD1 identical over 7 bases. Germline V gives CDR1 SGHNT, CDR2 YENEEA. Germline trimming cut 4 bases from V and 1 base from J; bases unmatched to any gene: 7. CDR3 size: 15 residues. The DNA for the CDR3 is TGTGCCAGCAGCTCAAGACAGGGAATATCCTACGAGCAGTACTTC. Protein: CASSSRQGISYEQYF.

This rearrangement joins TRBV27 to TRBJ2-3, with 8 nucleotides matching TRBD1. Germline V lookup: CDR1 MNHEY, CDR2 SMNVEV (reference sequence). The J segment lost 6 bases and the V segment lost 8 bases, leaving 10 bases of the junction unmatched. The CDR3 consists of 14 residues. CDR3 nucleotide sequence: TGTGCCAGCTCTCCGGACAGGGCTACCGATACGCAGTATTTT. It specifies CASSPDRATDTQYF.

Only one count was recorded for this clone. The chain has TRBV28 and TRBJ2-7; D uncertain. The CDR3 has 12 residues. Germline V CDR1 and CDR2: MDHEN, SYDVKM. V was clipped by 4 bases and J by 5 bases, with 9 bases between them. The CDR3 sequence is CASSSTLNEQYV. In nucleotides, the CDR3 is TGTGCCAGCAGTTCAACACTGAACGAGCAGTACGTC.

V gene TRBV25-1 combines with J gene TRBJ2-3, with 7 bases lining up with TRBD1. The CDR3 extends over 16 amino acids. CDR1 and CDR2 (germline): MGHDK, SYGVNS. J lost 1 base, V lost 6 bases, and 10 bases had no gene match. The CDR3 here is CASSLRGRERTDTQYF. The CDR3 DNA is TGTGCCAGCAGCCTAAGGGGGCGAGAGCGCACAGATACGCAGTATTTT. The whole variable domain, remainder taken from reference TRBV25-1 and TRBJ2-3, is EADIYQTPRYLVIGTGKKITLECSQTMGHDKMYWYQQDPGMELHLIHYSYGVNSTEKGDLSSESTVSRIRTEHFPLTLESARPSHTSQYLCASSLRGRERTDTQYFGPGTRLTVL.

This chain joins TRBV9 and TRBJ2-2; D gene unclear. CDR1 is SGDLS and CDR2 is YYNGEE in the germline V gene. The CDR3 length is 14 residues. V dropped 0 bases and J dropped 6 bases, with 9 bases sitting between them. The CDR3 DNA sequence: TGTGCCAGCAGCGTAGTAGGTCAGGCCGGGGAGCTGTTTTTT. This codes for CASSVVGQAGELFF.

The chain recombines TRBV5-1 with TRBJ1-1, with TRBD1 identical over 7 bases. Germline-derived CDR1 and CDR2 are SGHRS and YFSETQ. The CDR3 contains 16 residues. The ends lost 4 bases at V and 1 base at J; junction bases unmatched: 10. In DNA, the CDR3 is TGCGCCAGCAGCGCCAGGCCGGGACAGTCGAACACTGAAGCTTTCTTT. Residues: CASSARPGQSNTEAFF. Together with reference TRBV5-1 and TRBJ1-1, the CDR3 gives the full variable domain: KAGVTQTPRYLIKTRGQQVTLSCSPISGHRSVSWYQQTPGQGLQFLFEYFSETQRNKGNFPGRFSGRQFSNSRSEMNVSTLELGDSALYLCASSARPGQSNTEAFFGQGTRLTVV.

Note on this clone: Other DNA sequences within the sample encode an identical CDR3. V is TRBV3-1 (or the pseudogene TRBV3-2) and J is TRBJ1-3; D gene uncertain. The V end lost 1 base, the J end lost 0 bases, and 1 base lay between the germline ends. The CDR3 is made up of 13 amino acids. CDR1 is LGHDT, CDR2 YNNKEL, per germline (reference sequence). DNA of the CDR3: TGTGCCAGCAGCCAAGGCTCTGGAAACACCATATATTTT. It translates to CASSQGSGNTIYF.

This chain connects TRBV5-1 to TRBJ1-2, with D tentatively TRBD1 (6 bases). The CDR3 contains 13 residues. The germline V gene encodes CDR1 SGHRS and CDR2 YFSETQ. Trimming cost V 4 bases and J 6 bases, with 13 bases left between them. Here the CDR3 reads CASSTGTRDGYTF. CDR3 DNA sequence: TGCGCCAGCAGCACCGGGACAAGAGATGGCTACACCTTC.

This clone was counted a single time. The chain links TRBV6-6 to TRBJ2-3; TRBD2 matches at 12 bases. V gave up 6 bases and J gave up 4 bases; unmatched junction bases: 5. Germline lookup yields CDR1 MNHNY and CDR2 SVGAGI (reference sequence). The CDR3 covers 15 residues. CDR3 sequence reads: CASRQLAGGSDTQYF. The CDR3 DNA sequence: TGTGCCAGCAGACAACTAGCGGGGGGTTCAGATACGCAGTATTTT.

This chain connects TRBV9 to TRBJ2-7, with TRBD1 identical over 12 bases. Germline lookup yields CDR1 SGDLS and CDR2 YYNGEE. This CDR3 contains 14 residues. J lost 6 bases, V lost 4 bases, and 5 bases had no gene match. The CDR3 sequence is CASSNRDRGREQYF. The CDR3 DNA follows: TGTGCCAGCAGCAACCGGGACAGGGGGCGCGAGCAGTACTTC.

The chain couples TRBV21-1 to TRBJ2-1; no DNA check was done on the table's D call, TRBD2. TRBV21-1 is marked as a pseudogene. The length of the CDR3 is 19 residues. In nucleotides, the CDR3 is TGTGCCAGCAGCAATCGCTCCTCACCCGGACTAGCGGGCCCAAATGAGCAGTTCTTC. It encodes CASSNRSSPGLAGPNEQFF.

The chain couples TRBV6-5 to TRBJ1-1, with 8 positions matching TRBD1. The CDR3 has 14 amino acids. V dropped 6 bases and J dropped 4; count of bases not matched to a gene: 7. In germline, CDR1 is MNHEY, CDR2 SVGAGI. The CDR3 DNA reads TGTGCCAGCAGGGAGGACAGGGAGGGCACTGAAGCTTTCTTT. It specifies CASREDREGTEAFF.

The chain is built from TRBV19 and TRBJ1-1, with 7 bases matching TRBD1. V dropped 3 bases and J dropped 2; count of bases not matched to a gene: 3. CDR3 length: 14 residues. Germline CDR1 and CDR2: LNHDA and SQIVND (reference sequence). This CDR3 reads CASSIQGGNTEAFF. DNA for the CDR3: TGTGCCAGTAGTATTCAGGGGGGCAACACTGAAGCTTTCTTT.

The CDR3 protein is CASSLRGPTEAFF. Written as DNA, the CDR3 is TGTGCCAGCAGTTTAAGGGGGCCCACTGAAGCTTTCTTT. J is TRBJ1-1 and V is TRBV6-2 or TRBV6-3; 7 nucleotides line up with TRBD1. The CDR3 is 13 amino acids. V lost 4 bases, J lost 4 bases, and 3 bases stayed unmatched. Germline CDR1 and CDR2: MNHEY and SVGEGT.

The chain is built from TRBV6-2 or TRBV6-3 and TRBJ1-2; the match to TRBD1 covers 7 bases. V lost 0 bases, J lost 6 bases, and 4 bases stayed unmatched. Germline CDR1 and CDR2: MNHEY and SVGEGT. The CDR3 contains 14 residues. The DNA of the CDR3 is TGTGCCAGCAGTTACTCGTGGCAGGGGGATGGCTACACCTTC. Translating it yields CASSYSWQGDGYTF.

The genes are TRBV4-3 and TRBJ1-1, with a tentative D call TRBD1 (5 bases). Germline CDR1 and CDR2: LGHNA and YSLEER. With 0 bases removed from V and 5 bases from J, the gap between germline ends came to 10 bases. CDR3 length: 14 amino acids. CDR3 coding DNA: TGCGCCAGCAGCCAAGAGCCGGGGGGAACTGAAGCTTTCTTT. As protein: CASSQEPGGTEAFF.